Here is one T cell receptor (beta chain) with its context. This entry comes from a study of blood T cell repertoires in COVID-19. Study-wide background: Researchers got acute and convalescent COVID-19 samples from the United States, Italy and Spain. The analysed material was cDNA or gDNA that came from T cells, B-cell-depleted T cells, or PBMCs.

Original analysis: Amplification of reference gene primers was used by the study to estimate nucleated cell counts. Assay: immunoSEQ multiplex PCR; the TCRdb copy retains only in-frame clones and omits some. V, J and clone size were drawn from that table, and D and trimming were deduced from the DNA. The sample lists under 130,000 clones; approximately 90% were seen once. Sequencing used peripheral blood. The TCR sequence derives from an elderly woman with acute or convalescent COVID-19.

The CDR3: CASRKGLGTGGPQYYGYTF. The CDR3 DNA follows: TGTGCCAGCCGAAAAGGGCTAGGGACAGGGGGCCCCCAGTACTATGGCTACACCTTC. The rearrangement uses TRBV3-1 (or the pseudogene TRBV3-2) and TRBJ1-2, with 12 bases matching TRBD1. The germline CDR1 and CDR2 sequences are LGHDT and YNNKEL (reference sequence). Losses at the gene ends were 8 bases for V and 3 bases for J; bases not matched to a gene: 19. CDR3 size: 19 residues.